This entry lists 19 T cell receptor beta chains sequenced from one sample in a study of T cells in Graves' hyperthyroidism and ophthalmopathy. Amplification targeted TCR beta CDR3 regions from RNA transcripts. Researchers ran a first-round RT-PCR on the TCR CDR3 using the HTBI primer set. TCRdb reprocessed the multiplex PCR reads via MiXCR and lists one record per CDR3 protein. In the table there are 400,000 or so distinct CDR3 sequences, around 15% of which are singletons. Sequenced input: blood. Receptors were obtained from a man aged 50 to 59 with Graves' ophthalmopathy.

This clonotype came up a few times. The chain carries TRBV9 and TRBJ2-5; tentatively, D is TRBD1 (6 bases). Trimming removed 3 bases at V and 4 bases at J, with 16 bases between. The CDR3 contains 15 residues. Germline CDR1 reads SGDLS; CDR2 reads YYNGEE. The CDR3 DNA reads as TGTGCCAGCAGCGAGTGGGACAAGAGGGCAGAGACCCAGTACTTC. Its protein is CASSEWDKRAETQYF.

This clonotype occurred many times. The rearrangement links TRBV5-5 to TRBJ2-7; unclear D gene. Per the germline V gene, CDR1 is SGHKS and CDR2 is YYEKEE (reference sequence). The CDR3 is made up of 15 amino acids. V was pared by 0 bases and J by 0 bases, with 10 bases between. The CDR3 DNA reads TGTGCCAGCAGCTTGGAGCAGTGGGGCTCCTACGAGCAGTACTTC. Its protein product is CASSLEQWGSYEQYF.

A word on this clonotype: This may be a read error: a much more frequent sequence differs by one nucleotide. CDR3 region: CASSRGLEYYEQYF. The CDR3 region has the DNA TGTGCCAGCAGTCGGGGTCTAGAATACTACGAGCAGTACTTC. The chain couples TRBV28 to TRBJ2-7; TRBD2 is a possible D gene (5 bases). The CDR3 runs 14 residues. Germline CDR1 and CDR2: MDHEN and SYDVKM. Trimming removed 5 bases from V and 3 bases from J, with 14 bases in between. The whole variable domain, filled in from reference TRBV28 and TRBJ2-7, reads DVKVTQSSRYLVKRTGEKVFLECVQDMDHENMFWYRQDPGLGLRLIYFSYDVKMKEKGDIPEGYSVSREKKERFSLILESASTNQTSMYLCASSRGLEYYEQYFGPGTRLTVT.

This clonotype has a count of ten or more. This sequence joins TRBV18 and TRBJ2-1; D not resolved. The CDR3 runs to 16 residues. CDR1 and CDR2 from the germline V gene are KGHSH and LQKENI. V lost 5 bases and J 1 base, leaving 15 bases between the germline ends. CDR3 protein: CASSSIRRPSYNEQFF. CDR3 sequence (DNA): TGTGCCAGCTCAAGTATACGACGTCCTTCCTACAATGAGCAGTTCTTC.

This clonotype has more than one count but fewer than ten. The chain is built from TRBV12-3 or TRBV12-4 and TRBJ2-3, with 7 bases identical to TRBD2. The CDR3 runs 16 residues. Trimming at V came to 6 bases and at J to 1 base, leaving 10 bases not matched to a gene. The CDR3 DNA sequence: TGTGCCAGCAGACCCAGGGTAGCGGGCCGCACAGATACGCAGTATTTT. Amino acids: CASRPRVAGRTDTQYF.

This clonotype has ten or more counts. This chain joins TRBV28 and TRBJ2-3; 12 bases fit TRBD2. With 4 bases clipped from V and 3 bases from J, the junction kept 11 bases outside the gene matches. The CDR3 contains 18 residues. CDR1 and CDR2 from the germline V gene are MDHEN and SYDVKM. This CDR3 is CASSSFPQTSGRTDTQYF. CDR3 DNA sequence: TGTGCCAGCAGTTCCTTTCCCCAGACTAGCGGGAGAACAGATACGCAGTATTTT. Using reference TRBV28 and TRBJ2-3 for the parts outside the CDR3, the full variable domain is DVKVTQSSRYLVKRTGEKVFLECVQDMDHENMFWYRQDPGLGLRLIYFSYDVKMKEKGDIPEGYSVSREKKERFSLILESASTNQTSMYLCASSSFPQTSGRTDTQYFGPGTRLTVL.

The chain combines TRBV19 with TRBJ2-1; 9 bases map to TRBD2. J was trimmed by 9 bases and V by 5 bases; bases with no gene match: 2. The CDR3 runs to 12 residues. Per germline, CDR1 LNHDA and CDR2 SQIVND (reference sequence). CDR3 coding DNA: TGTGCCAGTAGTGAACTAGCGGGTGAGCAGTTCTTC. Translation gives CASSELAGEQFF.

V is TRBV30 and J is TRBJ2-7; either TRBD1 or TRBD2 may supply D (5 bases each). Germline CDR1 reads GTSNPN; CDR2 reads SVGIG (reference sequence). CDR3 length equals 13 residues. V was pared by 4 bases and J by 3 bases, with 13 bases between. CDR3 protein: CAWNGDHNYEQYF. CDR3 coding DNA: TGTGCCTGGAACGGGGACCACAACTACGAGCAGTACTTC.

This chain uses TRBV7-9 with TRBJ2-2; the match to TRBD2 covers 8 bases. Germline lookup yields CDR1 SEHNR and CDR2 FQNEAQ (reference sequence). The V segment lost 2 bases and the J segment 6 bases; nucleotides outside the gene matches: 5. This CDR3 spans 15 amino acids. The CDR3 region has the DNA TGTGCCAGCAGCTTATCGGGAGGGATCTCCGGGGAGCTGTTTTTT. Translation: CASSLSGGISGELFF.

There are many counts of this clonotype. Written as DNA, the CDR3 is TGTGCCAGCACCCAACGCCCTAGCGGGGACAACAATGAGCAGTTCTTC. Translating gives CASTQRPSGDNNEQFF. The chain recombines TRBV2 with TRBJ2-1, with TRBD2 identical over 9 bases. J was trimmed by 5 bases and V by 7 bases; bases with no gene match: 12. This CDR3 has 16 residues. CDR1 and CDR2 from the germline V gene are SNHLY and FYNNEI.

The chain has TRBV6-1 and TRBJ1-5, with D unresolved. CDR1 and CDR2 from the germline V gene are MNHNS and SASEGT. The CDR3 extends over 13 amino acids. V was trimmed by 0 bases and J by 4 bases, leaving 4 bases between them. The CDR3 DNA reads TGTGCCAGCAGTGAAGCTCCTAATCAGCCCCAGCATTTT. Its protein is CASSEAPNQPQHF.

The gene calls are TRBV5-4 and TRBJ2-3; D is perhaps TRBD1 or TRBD2 (5 bases each). Germline CDR1 SGHNT, CDR2 YYREEE (reference sequence). The ends were cut back, 0 bases at V and 0 bases at J, with 14 bases in the middle. The CDR3 covers 17 residues. Here the CDR3 reads CASSLGPGTLSTDTQYF. CDR3 DNA: TGTGCCAGCAGCTTGGGACCCGGGACGTTGAGCACAGATACGCAGTATTTT.

The gene calls are TRBV6-2 or TRBV6-3 and TRBJ2-3; D perhaps matches TRBD2 (5 bases). Trimming stripped 0 bases from V and 10 bases from J, with 17 bases between. Germline CDR1 reads MNHEY; CDR2 reads SVGEGT. The CDR3 runs to 15 residues. CDR3 DNA sequence: TGTGCCAGCAGTTACTCCACCTCAAACCGGGGTTCGCAGTATTTT. Encoded protein: CASSYSTSNRGSQYF.

In this sample, this clonotype turned up many times. V is TRBV5-1 and J is TRBJ2-7; 12 bases fit TRBD1. The ends lost 3 bases at V and 7 bases at J; junction bases unmatched: 11. This CDR3 contains 16 residues. CDR1 and CDR2 (germline): SGHRS, YFSETQ. CDR3 nucleotide sequence: TGCGCCAGCAGCTCCGGGACAGGGGGCGCGGTTAATGAGCAGTACTTC. Translation: CASSSGTGGAVNEQYF.

This clonotype was counted at least ten times. J is TRBJ2-7 and V is TRBV5-1; perhaps TRBD2 as D (6 bases). The CDR3 is 14 amino acids. V was shortened by 2 bases and J by 3 bases, with 12 bases between the two germline ends. Germline CDR1 reads SGHRS; CDR2 reads YFSETQ. The CDR3 loop reads CASSFSGGDYEQYF. The DNA for the CDR3 is TGCGCCAGCAGCTTTAGCGGAGGGGACTACGAGCAGTACTTC.

The sample holds many counts of this clonotype. This sequence joins TRBV4-1 and TRBJ2-7; 8 nucleotides align to TRBD1. The CDR3 has 15 amino acids. Trimming removed 1 base from V and 3 bases from J; junction bases left unmatched: 5. Germline CDR1 reads MGHRA; CDR2 reads YSYEKL. Here the CDR3 DNA reads TGCGCCAGCAGCCAAGCACAGGGGGTTCTCTACGAGCAGTACTTC. Protein product: CASSQAQGVLYEQYF.

V is TRBV28 and J is TRBJ2-1; TRBD2 aligns across 14 bases. CDR3 size: 15 residues. The junction had 6 bases not matched to a gene; V was cut back by 5 bases and J by 9 bases. The germline V gene encodes CDR1 MDHEN and CDR2 SYDVKM. CDR3 coding DNA: TGTGCCAGCAGTGAGGGACTAGCGGGAGTAATTGAGCAGTTCTTC. This codes for CASSEGLAGVIEQFF. The variable domain in full, with the rest retrieved from reference TRBV28 and TRBJ2-1, is DVKVTQSSRYLVKRTGEKVFLECVQDMDHENMFWYRQDPGLGLRLIYFSYDVKMKEKGDIPEGYSVSREKKERFSLILESASTNQTSMYLCASSEGLAGVIEQFFGPGTRLTVL.

The rearrangement joins TRBV19 to TRBJ2-2; 7 nucleotides line up with TRBD2. After removal of 7 bases from V and 7 bases from J, the junction contained 12 bases not matched to a gene. The CDR3 spans 15 residues. From germline, CDR1 is LNHDA and CDR2 SQIVND (reference sequence). The CDR3, as DNA: TGTGCCAGTATCCCCACTGACCGGGGGGTCGGGGAGCTGTTTTTT. Protein sequence: CASIPTDRGVGELFF.

In its sample, this clonotype was seen a few times. The chain carries TRBV2 and TRBJ1-1; D is uncertain. Between the trimmed V and J ends, which lost 5 bases and 8 bases, there was a span of 15 bases. Germline CDR1 reads SNHLY; CDR2 reads FYNNEI. The CDR3 loop spans 13 amino acids. The chain's CDR3 is CASSPSLLREAFF. The CDR3 DNA is TGTGCCAGCAGTCCCTCACTACTCCGGGAAGCTTTCTTT.